This T cell receptor (beta chain) was retrieved from a study of T cells in Graves' hyperthyroidism and ophthalmopathy. Study in general: Peripheral blood was obtained at initial diagnosis, preceding any treatment. Study-wide findings and caveats: Stable hyperthyroidism was told apart from ophthalmopathy by a model built on 13 V-J features. Peripheral blood also featured most of the thyroid clonotypes expanded above 0.001.

V dropped 0 bases and J dropped 1 base, with 7 bases sitting between them. Germline V lookup: CDR1 SGHNT, CDR2 YYREEE (reference sequence). The CDR3 is 14 amino acids. Using RNA transcripts as the source, TCR beta CDR3 regions were amplified. RT-PCR in the first round (using the HTBI primer set) targeted the TCR CDR3. One entry per CDR3 protein, called by TCRdb with MiXCR from the multiplex PCR reads. The sample shows about half a million distinct CDR3 sequences, about 20% of them seen only once. This clonotype was recorded only once. The antigen is unknown. The chain couples TRBV5-4 to TRBJ1-2; D unclear. The sequencing input was blood. The sequence was collected from a man aged 35 to 55 with Graves' ophthalmopathy. CDR3 sequence reads: CASSLAQNNYGYTF. CDR3 nucleotides: TGTGCCAGCAGCTTGGCCCAGAATAACTATGGCTACACCTTC.